This TCR beta chain was sequenced for a study of blood T cell repertoires in COVID-19. Per the germline V gene, CDR1 is SGDLS and CDR2 is YYNGEE. The germline V and J ends were trimmed by 4 bases and 8 bases, with 21 bases remaining between them. CDR3 length: 15 residues. Per the study methods: Amplification of reference gene primers was used by the study to estimate nucleated cell counts. Sequencing used immunoSEQ multiplex PCR; TCRdb keeps in-frame clones, though not all of them. V and J calls and clone size follow that table, whereas D and trimming were derived from the DNA. The sample lists under 250,000 clones, 88% seen once, with 3.7% in the top ten.

The receptor was derived from a woman aged 25 to 39 who had been exposed to COVID-19. The V call is TRBV9, the J call TRBJ1-2; D is unclear. The source material was PBMCs or T cells enriched from blood (not recorded which). The CDR3 reads CASSLGRARLQGYTF. As DNA, the CDR3 is TGTGCCAGCAGCCTCGGGAGGGCCCGACTGCAAGGCTACACCTTC.